This TCR beta chain is from a study of T cell clones after liver transplantation. About the research overall: Blood was drawn pre-transplant, before withdrawal, and after full or failed withdrawal. Study-level results: A significant post-transplant drop in circulating graft-donor-reactive CD4 TCRbeta sequences occurred in most of the 8 subjects. Post-transplant time points were not standardized, so conclusions are preliminary.

This CDR3 has 13 amino acids. Deletions cut 11 bases from V and 4 bases from J, with 16 bases between. Germline loops: CDR1 MNHNS, CDR2 SASEGT. Note on this clone: Its antigen is unknown.

Produced via immunoSEQ multiplex PCR; TCRdb's table is partial and in-frame only. This table holds 65,000 to 70,000 clones, 90% to 95% found once. Thawed unstimulated PBMCs were FACS-sorted by CD3, CD4 and CD8 into two populations. The sample in question was CD4+ T cells from blood, obtained approximately 25 months after liver transplant. This receptor was obtained from a human patient who received a liver transplant. Some of the T cells may derive from the graft donor. The chain is built from TRBV6-1 and TRBJ2-3, with D perhaps TRBD2 (5 bases). The DNA for the CDR3 is TGTGCCGTAGGTACTAGTCCCGCAGATACGCAGTATTTT. Translating gives CAVGTSPADTQYF.